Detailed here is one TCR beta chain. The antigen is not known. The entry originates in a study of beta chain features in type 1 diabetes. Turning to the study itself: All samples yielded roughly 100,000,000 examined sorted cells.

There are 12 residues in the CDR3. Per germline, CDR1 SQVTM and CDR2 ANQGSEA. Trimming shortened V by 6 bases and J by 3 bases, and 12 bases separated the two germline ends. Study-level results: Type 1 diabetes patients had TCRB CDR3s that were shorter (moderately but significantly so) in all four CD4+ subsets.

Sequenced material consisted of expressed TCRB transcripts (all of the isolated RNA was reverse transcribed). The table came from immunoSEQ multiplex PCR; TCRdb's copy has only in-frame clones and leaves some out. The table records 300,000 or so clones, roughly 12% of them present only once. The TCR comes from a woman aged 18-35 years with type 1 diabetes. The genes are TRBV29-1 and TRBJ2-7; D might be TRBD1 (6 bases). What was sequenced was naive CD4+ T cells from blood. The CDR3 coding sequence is TGCAGCGTGAGTACAGGGTTCTACGAGCAGTACTTC. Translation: CSVSTGFYEQYF.